A single sample gave rise to the 31 T cell receptor beta chains below, sequenced in a study of T cells in Graves' hyperthyroidism and ophthalmopathy. Amplification yielded TCR beta CDR3 regions, with RNA transcripts as the source. An initial round of RT-PCR targeting the TCR CDR3 relied on the HTBI primer set. MiXCR was run by TCRdb on the multiplex PCR reads, yielding one entry per CDR3 protein. The sample has around 490,000 distinct CDR3 sequences; just under 20% are singletons. Material for sequencing was blood. These receptors were taken from a man between 40 and 49 years old with Graves' ophthalmopathy.

This clonotype occurred many times. This chain links TRBV27 with TRBJ1-2; the D gene is possibly TRBD1 (6 bases). The CDR3 spans 14 residues. Looked up from germline, CDR1 is MNHEY and CDR2 is SMNVEV (reference sequence). V was pared by 3 bases and J by 4 bases, with 12 bases between. CDR3 nucleotides: TGTGCCAGCAGTTTTAGGGGGGTCGGCTATGGCTACACCTTC. It translates to CASSFRGVGYGYTF.

Only one count was recorded for this clonotype. The CDR3: CASSGRQNEKLFF. The CDR3 DNA follows: TGTGCCAGCAGTGGGCGACAGAATGAAAAACTGTTTTTT. The chain carries TRBV12-3 or TRBV12-4 and TRBJ1-4, with a possible D match to TRBD1 (5 bases). Deletions cut 5 bases from V and 5 bases from J, with 9 bases between. The CDR3 contains 13 residues.

The chain couples TRBV7-9 to TRBJ2-1; 14 bases agree with TRBD2. The V and J ends lost 2 bases and 8 bases, in that order; junction bases with no gene match: 11. The CDR3 extends over 18 amino acids. Germline CDR1 and CDR2: SEHNR and FQNEAQ (reference sequence). CDR3 nucleotides: TGTGCCAGCAGCTTAAACCCCGGGACTAGCGGGAGAGGGCATGAGCAGTTCTTC. Amino acids: CASSLNPGTSGRGHEQFF.

This clonotype occurred a few times. The CDR3 region is CASVHVGGTEAFF. The CDR3 DNA reads as TGTGCCAGTGTCCACGTGGGAGGGACTGAAGCTTTCTTT. The chain combines TRBV19 with TRBJ1-1; D unclear. The CDR3 is made up of 13 amino acids. The ends were cut back, 8 bases at V and 5 bases at J, with 15 bases in the middle. In germline, CDR1 is LNHDA, CDR2 SQIVND (reference sequence).

The genes are TRBV5-8 and TRBJ2-7, with D perhaps TRBD2 (5 bases). Per germline, CDR1 SGHTS and CDR2 YDEGEE. CDR3 size: 14 residues. Trimming removed 1 base at V and 0 bases at J, with 8 bases between. As DNA, the CDR3 is TGTGCCAGCAGCTTGTATGGGAGCTCCTACGAGCAGTACTTC. It translates to CASSLYGSSYEQYF.

This clonotype is a singleton in its sample. A junction end diverges from the germline sequence, so it may reflect a read error. V is TRBV7-2 and J is TRBJ1-6; D possibly corresponds to TRBD1 (6 bases). The germline V gene encodes CDR1 SGHTA and CDR2 FQGNSA. The CDR3 runs to 14 residues. As DNA, the CDR3 is TGTGCCTGCAGCTTGGACAGTCTTAATTCACCCCTCCACTTT. Translated: CACSLDSLNSPLHF.

This chain connects TRBV5-6 to TRBJ2-7; TRBD1 aligns across 7 bases. Germline V gene sequence: CDR1 SGHDT, CDR2 YYEEEE. The ends lost 2 bases at V and 7 bases at J; junction bases unmatched: 9. This CDR3 comprises 14 residues. The CDR3: CASSFYRGSGEQYF. Written as DNA, the CDR3 is TGTGCCAGCAGCTTTTACAGGGGTTCGGGAGAGCAGTACTTC.

The rearrangement joins TRBV5-1 to TRBJ2-7, with TRBD2 identical over 7 bases. From germline, CDR1 is SGHRS and CDR2 YFSETQ. The CDR3 runs 18 residues. V was pared by 0 bases and J by 4 bases, with 16 bases of the junction left unmatched. CDR3 sequence reads: CASSLAHDGEGLIYEQYF. The CDR3 DNA reads as TGCGCCAGCAGCTTGGCCCATGACGGGGAGGGCCTAATATACGAGCAGTACTTC.

Remarks on this clonotype: A read error may be the cause here, since a much bigger clone is one base away. The chain carries TRBV19 and TRBJ2-7; 13 bases align to TRBD2. The J segment lost 3 bases and the V segment lost 4 bases, leaving 3 bases of the junction unmatched. The CDR3 is made up of 15 amino acids. CDR1 is LNHDA, CDR2 SQIVND, per germline (reference sequence). The CDR3 spells CASSKLAGGNYEQYF. DNA for the CDR3: TGTGCCAGTAGTAAACTAGCGGGAGGGAACTACGAGCAGTACTTC.

This clonotype appeared many times. The chain employs TRBV7-8 and TRBJ2-5; 13 bases are shared with TRBD2. This CDR3 contains 16 residues. CDR1 is SGHVS and CDR2 is FQNEAQ in the germline V gene. With 5 bases clipped from V and 5 bases from J, the junction kept 8 bases outside the gene matches. The CDR3 spells CASSLGLAGVGETQYF. CDR3 bases: TGTGCCAGCAGCCTCGGACTAGCGGGAGTTGGGGAGACCCAGTACTTC.

This clonotype was observed many times. The chain links TRBV18 to TRBJ1-1; weak D call: TRBD1 (5 bases). CDR3 length: 14 amino acids. CDR1 and CDR2 (germline): KGHSH, LQKENI. The V end lost 3 bases, the J end lost 5 bases, and 13 bases lay between the germline ends. The DNA for the CDR3 is TGTGCCAGCTCACCGAAATCGGGGGGAACTGAAGCTTTCTTT. It translates to CASSPKSGGTEAFF.

The chain links TRBV11-2 to TRBJ2-7, with TRBD2 matching over 7 bases. Germline CDR1 and CDR2: SGHAT and FQNNGV. CDR3 size: 15 residues. With 2 bases clipped from V and 4 bases from J, the junction kept 8 bases outside the gene matches. The CDR3 loop reads CASSLNLAVAYEQYF. The CDR3 DNA sequence: TGTGCCAGCAGCTTAAATCTAGCGGTGGCTTACGAGCAGTACTTC.

The chain employs TRBV24-1 and TRBJ2-7; tentatively, D is TRBD1 or TRBD2 (5 bases each). With 4 bases removed from V and 0 bases from J, the gap between germline ends came to 12 bases. This CDR3 comprises 15 residues. Germline V CDR1 and CDR2: KGHDR, SFDVKD. For the CDR3, the DNA is TGTGCCACCAGTGAGACCCGGGACGGCTCCTACGAGCAGTACTTC. Protein product: CATSETRDGSYEQYF.

The V gene is TRBV7-6, the J gene TRBJ2-3, with 8 bases lining up with TRBD2. V dropped 0 bases and J dropped 0; count of bases not matched to a gene: 5. This CDR3 has 17 residues. CDR1 SGHVS and CDR2 FNYEAQ come from the germline V gene. CDR3 sequence: CASSLAGTRSSTDTQYF. The CDR3 bases are TGTGCCAGCAGCTTAGCCGGGACTAGATCTAGCACAGATACGCAGTATTTT.

The table lists this clonotype with a few counts. The chain combines TRBV7-2 with TRBJ1-5; D perhaps matches TRBD1 (5 bases). This CDR3 is built from 13 residues. Trimming shortened V by 5 bases and J by 7 bases, and 12 bases separated the two germline ends. Germline V lookup: CDR1 SGHTA, CDR2 FQGNSA. CDR3 sequence (DNA): TGTGCCAGCAGCCCACGGCGGGGCCAGCCCCAGCATTTT. Amino acid sequence: CASSPRRGQPQHF.

The chain is built from TRBV7-2 and TRBJ2-1, with 11 bases lining up with TRBD2. Germline-derived CDR1 and CDR2 are SGHTA and FQGNSA. J gave up 6 bases and V 6 bases, and 13 bases lay outside the gene matches. The CDR3 is made up of 17 amino acids. This chain's CDR3 is CASRFPGLAGGINEQFF. CDR3 nucleotides: TGTGCCAGCAGATTCCCGGGTCTAGCGGGAGGTATCAATGAGCAGTTCTTC. The full variable domain, its missing parts supplied by reference TRBV7-2 and TRBJ2-1, is GAGVSQSPSNKVTEKGKDVELRCDPISGHTALYWYRQSLGQGLEFLIYFQGNSAPDKSGLPSDRFSAERTGGSVSTLTIQRTQQEDSAVYLCASRFPGLAGGINEQFFGPGTRLTVL.

This chain connects TRBV20-1 to TRBJ2-7; maybe TRBD2 (5 bases). This CDR3 is built from 14 residues. Per the germline V gene, CDR1 is DFQATT and CDR2 is SNEGSKA (reference sequence). The germline V and J ends were trimmed by 0 bases and 6 bases, with 15 bases remaining between them. The chain's CDR3 is CSARDLAGTGEQYF. Written as DNA, the CDR3 is TGCAGTGCTAGAGATCTTGCGGGCACGGGCGAGCAGTACTTC.

In this sample, this clonotype turned up many times. The rearrangement joins TRBV20-1 to TRBJ1-5; D uncertain. The CDR3 runs 12 residues. V lost 6 bases, J lost 1 base, and 7 bases lay in between. The germline CDR1 and CDR2 sequences are DFQATT and SNEGSKA (reference sequence). CDR3 bases: TGCAGTGCAGGGAGGAGCAATCAGCCCCAGCATTTT. Amino acids: CSAGRSNQPQHF.

The chain recombines TRBV9 with TRBJ1-3; D may be TRBD1 (6 bases). The germline gives CDR1 SGDLS, CDR2 YYNGEE. Between the trimmed V and J ends, which lost 4 bases and 0 bases, there was a span of 17 bases. The CDR3 spans 17 residues. This CDR3 is CASSIQGTPISGNTIYF. The CDR3 bases are TGTGCCAGCAGCATCCAGGGGACCCCGATCTCTGGAAACACCATATATTTT.

This clonotype was counted only a few times. The V and J genes are TRBV11-2 and TRBJ2-5; 9 bases are shared with TRBD1. Germline V CDR1 and CDR2: SGHAT, FQNNGV. This CDR3 is 15 amino acids long. J gave up 1 base and V 6 bases, and 6 bases lay outside the gene matches. The CDR3 DNA reads TGTGCCAGCAGTGGAGGGGACAGGGTCCAAGAGACCCAGTACTTC. Protein: CASSGGDRVQETQYF.

This clonotype was seen many times. This chain uses TRBV20-1 with TRBJ2-3, with 7 bases matching TRBD1. The CDR3 covers 12 residues. The germline V gene encodes CDR1 DFQATT and CDR2 SNEGSKA (reference sequence). With V trimmed by 8 bases and J by 4 bases, 6 bases remained unmatched. The CDR3 reads CSSTGDPDTQYF. CDR3 DNA: TGCAGTTCCACAGGGGACCCAGATACGCAGTATTTT.

This clonotype was seen many times. The V gene is TRBV12-3 or TRBV12-4, the J gene TRBJ1-5; 7 nucleotides align to TRBD1. V dropped 6 bases and J dropped 7; count of bases not matched to a gene: 12. This CDR3 spans 15 amino acids. The CDR3: CASRPTGDGSQPQHF. In DNA form, the CDR3 reads TGTGCCAGCAGACCCACAGGGGATGGAAGCCAGCCCCAGCATTTT.

The chain carries TRBV12-3 or TRBV12-4 and TRBJ2-3; 7 positions agree with TRBD2. The CDR3 consists of 15 residues. The V gene end was trimmed by 3 bases and the J gene end by 6 bases; junction bases not matched to a gene: 9. CDR3 protein: CASSFILAERDTQYF. In nucleotides, the CDR3 is TGTGCCAGCAGTTTTATTCTAGCGGAAAGGGATACGCAGTATTTT.

V and J are TRBV20-1 and TRBJ2-3; 10 bases are a match to TRBD2. The ends lost 3 bases at V and 4 bases at J; junction bases unmatched: 7. This CDR3 has 15 amino acids. Per the germline V gene, CDR1 is DFQATT and CDR2 is SNEGSKA (reference sequence). The CDR3 loop is CSASVLAGAADTQYF. The DNA of the CDR3 is TGCAGTGCTAGCGTGCTAGCGGGAGCCGCAGATACGCAGTATTTT.

V is TRBV5-1 and J is TRBJ2-6; D gene unclear. CDR1 is SGHRS and CDR2 is YFSETQ in the germline V gene. CDR3 length: 13 residues. Trimming stripped 0 bases from V and 10 bases from J, with 8 bases between. The CDR3 loop is CASSLDGANVLTF. DNA of the CDR3: TGCGCCAGCAGCTTGGACGGCGCTAACGTCCTGACTTTC.

This clonotype has a handful of counts. V usage is TRBV19 and J usage is TRBJ2-1, with D possibly matching TRBD2 (6 bases). CDR1 and CDR2 (germline): LNHDA, SQIVND (reference sequence). The CDR3 has 12 amino acids. Trimming removed 2 bases from V and 10 bases from J, with 9 bases in between. DNA for the CDR3: TGTGCCAGTAGTATAACGGGGGTGGAGCAGTTCTTC. Protein sequence: CASSITGVEQFF. The complete variable domain, with remaining parts taken from reference TRBV19 and TRBJ2-1, reads DGGITQSPKYLFRKEGQNVTLSCEQNLNHDAMYWYRQDPGQGLRLIYYSQIVNDFQKGDIAEGYSVSREKKESFPLTVTSAQKNPTAFYLCASSITGVEQFFGPGTRLTVL.

The chain combines TRBV20-1 with TRBJ2-5, with 11 bases that match TRBD2. Trimming at V came to 3 bases and at J to 5 bases, leaving 2 bases not matched to a gene. CDR3 length: 13 amino acids. The germline gives CDR1 DFQATT, CDR2 SNEGSKA (reference sequence). CDR3 sequence reads: CSARIAGGETQYF. CDR3 nucleotides: TGCAGTGCTAGGATAGCGGGGGGGGAGACCCAGTACTTC.

The sample holds a few counts of this clonotype. The chain recombines TRBV5-8 with TRBJ2-1, with 12 bases lining up with TRBD2. The CDR3 has 16 residues. Germline CDR1 SGHTS, CDR2 YDEGEE. Germline trimming cut 4 bases from V and 7 bases from J; bases unmatched to any gene: 9. CDR3 sequence: CASSAELAGGNNEQFF. CDR3 DNA sequence: TGTGCCAGCAGCGCAGAACTAGCGGGAGGAAATAATGAGCAGTTCTTC.

This clonotype was seen more than once but under ten times. The rearrangement joins TRBV19 to TRBJ2-5; TRBD1 agrees at 9 bases. The CDR3 sequence is 16 residues long. After removal of 4 bases from V and 2 bases from J, the junction contained 8 bases not matched to a gene. Germline V gives CDR1 LNHDA, CDR2 SQIVND (reference sequence). The CDR3 DNA sequence: TGTGCCAGTAGTACCCTGGGACAGGGAGGGCAAGAGACCCAGTACTTC. Amino acids: CASSTLGQGGQETQYF.

This clonotype was counted ten times or more. The rearrangement links TRBV7-2 to TRBJ1-2; D remains ambiguous. Trimming cost V 5 bases and J 3 bases, with 10 bases left between them. The germline gives CDR1 SGHTA, CDR2 FQGNSA. This CDR3 spans 13 amino acids. CDR3 nucleotides: TGTGCCAGCAGCCAAGACGGACACTATGGCTACACCTTC. Residues: CASSQDGHYGYTF. The full variable domain, in which reference TRBV7-2 and TRBJ1-2 provide the parts outside the CDR3, is GAGVSQSPSNKVTEKGKDVELRCDPISGHTALYWYRQSLGQGLEFLIYFQGNSAPDKSGLPSDRFSAERTGGSVSTLTIQRTQQEDSAVYLCASSQDGHYGYTFGSGTRLTVV.

This clonotype came up a few times. This sequence joins TRBV28 and TRBJ2-3; no reliable D call. Looked up from germline, CDR1 is MDHEN and CDR2 is SYDVKM. Trimming took off 7 bases at V and 4 bases at J, with 21 bases between the two ends. This CDR3 comprises 16 residues. The CDR3 reads CASNQAGTTLADTQYF. For the CDR3, the DNA is TGTGCCAGCAATCAGGCCGGCACTACCCTCGCAGATACGCAGTATTTT.